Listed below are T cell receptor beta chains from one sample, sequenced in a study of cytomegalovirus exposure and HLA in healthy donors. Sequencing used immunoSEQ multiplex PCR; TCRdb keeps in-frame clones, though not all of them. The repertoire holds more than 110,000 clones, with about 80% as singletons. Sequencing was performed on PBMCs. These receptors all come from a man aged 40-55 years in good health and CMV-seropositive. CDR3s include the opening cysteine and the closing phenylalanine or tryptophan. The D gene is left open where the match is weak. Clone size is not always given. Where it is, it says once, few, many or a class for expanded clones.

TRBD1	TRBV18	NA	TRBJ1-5	TGTGCCAGCTCACCAAGCTCCGGGACAGGGAGAGATCAGCCCCAGCATTTT	CASSPSSGTGRDQPQHF
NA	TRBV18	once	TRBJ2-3	TGTGCCAGCTCATCCGCCGGTACCACAGATACGCAGTATTTT	CASSSAGTTDTQYF
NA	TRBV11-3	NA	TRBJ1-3	TGTGCCAGCAGCTTAATCAGGGTCCCAAGTCGGAACACCATATATTTT	CASSLIRVPSRNTIYF
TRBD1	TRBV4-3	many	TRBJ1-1	TGCGCCACGTCGGGACAGGGTAGTCATGAAGCTTTCTTT	CATSGQGSHEAFF
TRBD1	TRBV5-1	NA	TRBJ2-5	TGCGCCAGCAGCGAACAGGGGGTGCAAGAGACCCAGTACTTC	CASSEQGVQETQYF
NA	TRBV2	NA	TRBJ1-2	TGTGCCAGCCTACGCGGTTTAGCTAACTATGGCTACACCTTC	CASLRGLANYGYTF
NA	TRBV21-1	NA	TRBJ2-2	TGTGCCAGCAGCAAAGGCAGGAGGGACCAGGACACCGGGGAGCTGTTTTTT	CASSKGRRDQDTGELFF
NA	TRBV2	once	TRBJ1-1	TGTGCCACTAGACAGTACACTGAAGCTTTCTTT	CATRQYTEAFF
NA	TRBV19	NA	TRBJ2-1	TGTGCCAGTACCGCCCGGCGGGGTGCGGGCAATGAGCAGTTCTTC	CASTARRGAGNEQFF
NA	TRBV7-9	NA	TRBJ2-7	TGTTCCAGCAGCTTGGGTGGGGCGGGGGCTGGCTACGAGCAGTACTTC	CSSSLGGAGAGYEQYF
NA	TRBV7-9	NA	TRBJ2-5	TGTTCCGTCTCGGGTACCCAGTACTTC	CSVSGTQYF
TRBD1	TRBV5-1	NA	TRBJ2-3	TGCGCCAGCAGCCCCAGACAGGGTGGCACAGATACGCAGTATTTT	CASSPRQGGTDTQYF
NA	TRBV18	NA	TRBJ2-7	TGTGCCAGCTCATCCCGGGATCCCGAGCAGTACTTC	CASSSRDPEQYF
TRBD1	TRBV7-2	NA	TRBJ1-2	TGTGCCAGCAGCCTACAGACAGGGTCGGGATATGGCTACACCTTC	CASSLQTGSGYGYTF
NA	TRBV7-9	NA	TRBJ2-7	TGTGCCAGCAGCTTATGGGACTCCTCCTACGAGCAGTACTTC	CASSLWDSSYEQYF
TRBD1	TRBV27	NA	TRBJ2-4	TGTGCCAGCAGCAATGGACAGGGGGGGGGTCTAACCAAAAACATTCAGTACTTC	CASSNGQGGGLTKNIQYF
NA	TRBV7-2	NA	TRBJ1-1	TGTGCCAGCAGCTTGGGACTGGGCTTTTACACTGAAGCTTTCTTT	CASSLGLGFYTEAFF